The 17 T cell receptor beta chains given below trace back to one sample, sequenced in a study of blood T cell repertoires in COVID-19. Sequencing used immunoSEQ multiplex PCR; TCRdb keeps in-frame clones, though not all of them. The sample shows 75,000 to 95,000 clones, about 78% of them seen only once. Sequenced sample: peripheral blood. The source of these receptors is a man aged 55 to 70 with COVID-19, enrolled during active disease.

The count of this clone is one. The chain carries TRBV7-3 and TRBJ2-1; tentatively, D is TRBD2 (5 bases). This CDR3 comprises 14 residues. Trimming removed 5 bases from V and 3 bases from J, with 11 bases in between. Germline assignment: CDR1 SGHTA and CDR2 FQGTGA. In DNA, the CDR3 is TGTGCCAGCAGCAAAGCTGGAGGCTACAATGAGCAGTTCTTC. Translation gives CASSKAGGYNEQFF.

The DNA of the CDR3 is TGTGCCAGTAGTATTAACAGAGACTATGGCTACACCTTC. Protein product: CASSINRDYGYTF. The chain recombines TRBV19 with TRBJ1-2; D gene uncertain. V lost 3 bases to trimming and J lost 3 bases, with 8 bases between them. Per the germline V gene, CDR1 is LNHDA and CDR2 is SQIVND (reference sequence). The CDR3 runs to 13 residues.

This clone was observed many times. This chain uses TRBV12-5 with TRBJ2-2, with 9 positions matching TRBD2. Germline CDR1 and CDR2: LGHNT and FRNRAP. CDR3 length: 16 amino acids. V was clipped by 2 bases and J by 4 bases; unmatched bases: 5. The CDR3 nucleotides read TGTGCTAGTGGTTTGATTAGCGGGAGAGGCACCGGGGAGCTGTTTTTT. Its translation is CASGLISGRGTGELFF.

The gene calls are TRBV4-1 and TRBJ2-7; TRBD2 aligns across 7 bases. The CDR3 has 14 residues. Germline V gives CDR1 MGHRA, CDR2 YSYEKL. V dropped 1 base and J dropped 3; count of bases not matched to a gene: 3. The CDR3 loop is CASSQGGRVYEQYF. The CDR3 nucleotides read TGCGCCAGCAGCCAAGGCGGGAGAGTCTACGAGCAGTACTTC.

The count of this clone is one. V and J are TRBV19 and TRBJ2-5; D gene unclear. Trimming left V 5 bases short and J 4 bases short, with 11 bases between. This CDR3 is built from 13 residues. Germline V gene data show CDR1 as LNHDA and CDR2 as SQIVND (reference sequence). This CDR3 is CASSASLVETQYF. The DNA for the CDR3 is TGTGCCAGTAGTGCGTCTTTGGTAGAGACCCAGTACTTC. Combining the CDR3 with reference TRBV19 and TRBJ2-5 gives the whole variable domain DGGITQSPKYLFRKEGQNVTLSCEQNLNHDAMYWYRQDPGQGLRLIYYSQIVNDFQKGDIAEGYSVSREKKESFPLTVTSAQKNPTAFYLCASSASLVETQYFGPGTRLLVL.

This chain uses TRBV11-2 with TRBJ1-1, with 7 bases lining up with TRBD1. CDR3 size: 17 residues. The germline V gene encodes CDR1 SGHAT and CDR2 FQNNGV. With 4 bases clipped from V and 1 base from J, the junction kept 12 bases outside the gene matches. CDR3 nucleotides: TGTGCCAGCAGCTCAAGATCGGGGACAGACCCGAACACTGAAGCTTTCTTT. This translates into CASSSRSGTDPNTEAFF.

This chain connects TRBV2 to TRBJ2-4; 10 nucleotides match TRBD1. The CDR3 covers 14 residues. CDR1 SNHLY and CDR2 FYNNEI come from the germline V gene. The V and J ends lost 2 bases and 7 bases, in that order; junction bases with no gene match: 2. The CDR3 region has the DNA TGTGCCAGCAGTGAATCGGACAGGGGGAACATTCAGTACTTC. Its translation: CASSESDRGNIQYF. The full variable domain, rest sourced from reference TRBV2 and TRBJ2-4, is EPEVTQTPSHQVTQMGQEVILRCVPISNHLYFYWYRQILGQKVEFLVSFYNNEISEKSEIFDDQFSVERPDGSNFTLKIRSTKLEDSAMYFCASSESDRGNIQYFGAGTRLSVL.

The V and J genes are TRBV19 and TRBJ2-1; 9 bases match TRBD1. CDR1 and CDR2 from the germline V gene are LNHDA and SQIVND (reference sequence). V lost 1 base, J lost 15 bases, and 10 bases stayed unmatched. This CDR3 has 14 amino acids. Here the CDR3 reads CASSIGRRDRDMFF. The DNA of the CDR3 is TGTGCCAGTAGTATAGGCCGAAGGGACAGGGATATGTTCTTC.

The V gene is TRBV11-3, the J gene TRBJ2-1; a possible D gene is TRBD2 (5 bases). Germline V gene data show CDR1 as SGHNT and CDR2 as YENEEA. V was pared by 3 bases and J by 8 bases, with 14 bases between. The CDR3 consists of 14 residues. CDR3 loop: CASSLRAQHHEQFF. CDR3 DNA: TGTGCCAGCAGCTTGAGGGCCCAGCATCATGAGCAGTTCTTC. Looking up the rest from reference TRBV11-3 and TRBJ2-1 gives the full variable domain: EAGVVQSPRYKIIEKKQPVAFWCNPISGHNTLYWYLQNLGQGPELLIRYENEEAVDDSQLPKDRFSAERLKGVDSTLKIQPAELGDSAVYLCASSLRAQHHEQFFGPGTRLTVL.

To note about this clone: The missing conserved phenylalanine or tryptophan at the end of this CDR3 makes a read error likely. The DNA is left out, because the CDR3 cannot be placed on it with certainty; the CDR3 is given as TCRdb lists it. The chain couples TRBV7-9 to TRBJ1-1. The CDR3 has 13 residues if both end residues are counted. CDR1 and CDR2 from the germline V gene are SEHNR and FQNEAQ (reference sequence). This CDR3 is CASSPGPAEGMQV.

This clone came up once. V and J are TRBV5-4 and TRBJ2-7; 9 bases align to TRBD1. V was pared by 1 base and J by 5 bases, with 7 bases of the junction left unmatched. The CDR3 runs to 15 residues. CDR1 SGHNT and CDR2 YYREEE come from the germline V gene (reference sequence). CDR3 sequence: CASSLKLGQGNEQYF. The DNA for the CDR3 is TGTGCCAGCAGCTTGAAATTGGGACAGGGAAACGAGCAGTACTTC.

The chain's CDR3 is CASSSYPGLAEEETQYF. In DNA form, the CDR3 reads TGTGCCAGCAGTTCCTACCCGGGACTAGCGGAAGAAGAGACCCAGTACTTC. This sequence joins TRBV7-8 and TRBJ2-5; 11 bases are shared with TRBD2. From germline, CDR1 is SGHVS and CDR2 FQNEAQ. The V gene end was trimmed by 6 bases and the J gene end by 3 bases; junction bases not matched to a gene: 12. The CDR3 has 17 residues.

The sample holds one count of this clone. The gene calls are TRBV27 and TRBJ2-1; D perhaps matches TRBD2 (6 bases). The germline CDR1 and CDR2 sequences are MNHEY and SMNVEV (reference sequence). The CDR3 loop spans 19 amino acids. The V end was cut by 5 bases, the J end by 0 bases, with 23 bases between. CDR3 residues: CASSPPVWGRISSYNEQFF. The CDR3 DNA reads TGTGCCAGCAGTCCCCCGGTCTGGGGGAGGATCAGCTCCTACAATGAGCAGTTCTTC.

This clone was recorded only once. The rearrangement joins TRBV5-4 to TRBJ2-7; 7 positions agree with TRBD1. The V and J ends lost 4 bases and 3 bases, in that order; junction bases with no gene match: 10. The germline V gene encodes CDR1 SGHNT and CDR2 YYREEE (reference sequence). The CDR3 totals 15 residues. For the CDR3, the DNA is TGTGCCAGCAGCGAACCCCGGACAGGATACTACGAGCAGTACTTC. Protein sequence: CASSEPRTGYYEQYF.

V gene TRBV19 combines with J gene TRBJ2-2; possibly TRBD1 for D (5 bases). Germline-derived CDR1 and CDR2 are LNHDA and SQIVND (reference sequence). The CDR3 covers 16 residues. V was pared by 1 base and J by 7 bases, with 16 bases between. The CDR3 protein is CASSIAGRQPHGELFF. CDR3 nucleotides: TGTGCCAGTAGTATAGCAGGAAGACAGCCTCACGGGGAGCTGTTTTTT.

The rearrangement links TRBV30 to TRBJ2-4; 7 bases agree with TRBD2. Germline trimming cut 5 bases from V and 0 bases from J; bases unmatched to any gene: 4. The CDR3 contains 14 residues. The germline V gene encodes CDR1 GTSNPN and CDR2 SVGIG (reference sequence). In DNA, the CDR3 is TGTGCCTGGTGTGGGGGGGGAGCCAAAAACATTCAGTACTTC. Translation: CAWCGGGAKNIQYF.

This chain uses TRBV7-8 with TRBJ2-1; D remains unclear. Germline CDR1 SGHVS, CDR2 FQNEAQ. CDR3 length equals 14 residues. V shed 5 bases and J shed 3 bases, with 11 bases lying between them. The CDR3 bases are TGTGCCAGCAGCGCTCAGGCAAACTACAATGAGCAGTTCTTC. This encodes CASSAQANYNEQFF.